A selection of T cell receptor beta chains follows, all from one sample in a study of T cell repertoires in cytomegalovirus infection. TCRdb reprocessed the reads with MiXCR, giving one entry per CDR3 protein. The sample includes about 570,000 distinct CDR3 sequences, around two fifths seen only once; the top ten take about 48%. These receptors' antigens are unknown. The sequences come from cultured PBMCs, collected from culture after CMV antigen stimulation. These TCRs come from a human donor in good health (CMV status not recorded). Some clones in this sample may be carry-over from other donors' samples. The CDR3 runs from the conserved cysteine through the conserved F or W. A D gene is named only where the DNA matches it firmly. Not every row has a clone size; where given, it reads once, few, many or a size class.

CDR3nt,CDR3aa,d_gene,j_gene,v_gene,abundance
TGTGCCAGCAGCCCAAGCTGGAGTGACTATGGCTACACCTTC,CASSPSWSDYGYTF,NA,TRBJ1-2,TRBV7-2,few
TGTGCCAGCAGCGCCCATCTCATCTACGAGCAGTACTTC,CASSAHLIYEQYF,NA,TRBJ2-7,TRBV6-6,NA
TGTGCCAGCAGCTTAGCGGGAGGGCCTAGGGCAGATACGCAGTATTTT,CASSLAGGPRADTQYF,TRBD2,TRBJ2-3,TRBV5-4,NA
TGTGCCACCAGCAGAGTACTAGCTGGCGCCACAGATACGCAGTATTTT,CATSRVLAGATDTQYF,NA,TRBJ2-3,TRBV15,NA
TGCAGTGCTAGAGAAGGGACAGGGCGGTCCGAGCAGTACTTC,CSAREGTGRSEQYF,TRBD1,TRBJ2-7,TRBV20-1,NA
TGTGCCAGTAGTTCCGGGACAGGTTGGTTCGAGCAGTACTTC,CASSSGTGWFEQYF,TRBD1,TRBJ2-7,TRBV19,few
TGTGCCAGCAGTTACTCAGGGAACAATCAGCCCCAGCATTTT,CASSYSGNNQPQHF,NA,TRBJ1-5,TRBV6-2/TRBV6-3,few
TGTGCCAGCAGCTTAGGACAGGCGGGTTTGGACGAGCAGTACTTC,CASSLGQAGLDEQYF,NA,TRBJ2-7,TRBV7-6,NA
TGTGCCAGCAGTCCCTCGCGGGGAAACACCATATATTTT,CASSPSRGNTIYF,NA,TRBJ1-3,TRBV7-2,few
TGTGCCAGCAGCTTAGAGAAGACTAGCTCCTTAAACATTCAGTACTTC,CASSLEKTSSLNIQYF,TRBD2,TRBJ2-4,TRBV7-2,few
TGTGCCAGCAGTCTCGCGGGACAGGGGTATAATGAAAAACTGTTTTTT,CASSLAGQGYNEKLFF,TRBD1,TRBJ1-4,TRBV28,NA
TGTGCCAGCAGGGTAAGGCGGGAGTGGTCCTACGAGCAGTACTTC,CASRVRREWSYEQYF,TRBD2,TRBJ2-7,TRBV7-9,NA
TGCAGTGTTAAACTTAGGGATACGCAGTATTTT,CSVKLRDTQYF,NA,TRBJ2-3,TRBV20-1,NA
TGTGCCAGCAGTTATTGGGCGAGTTCAACAGATACGCAGTATTTT,CASSYWASSTDTQYF,NA,TRBJ2-3,TRBV6-2/TRBV6-3,NA
TGTGCCAGTAGTCCGGGACAGGGGGCCAGCAATCAGCCCCAGCATTTT,CASSPGQGASNQPQHF,TRBD1,TRBJ1-5,TRBV19,NA
TGTGCCAGCAGCGCCCCGGGGGCCAGGGGTACGCAGTATTTT,CASSAPGARGTQYF,NA,TRBJ2-3,TRBV7-9,NA
TGTGCCAGCAGCCCCGGGGGGGGATCCTTTAGGAAATATTTT,CASSPGGGSFRKYF,TRBD2,TRBJ2-3,TRBV7-9,NA